This T cell receptor (beta chain) stems from a study of blood T cell repertoires in COVID-19 (dated by TCRdb to the early 2020s). In the study overall: The collaborator samples originated in the United States, Italy and Spain and spanned the acute and convalescent phases of COVID-19. A de-identified subject ID, COVID-19 status, age in years and sex were almost always included in the sample metadata. Subjects who had been exposed to COVID-19, were actively infected with it, or had recovered from it provided the deeply sampled blood TCRbeta repertoires that made up the dataset. The material from the prospective study consisted of cDNA or gDNA derived from T cells, B-cell-depleted T cells, or PBMCs. Samples came from the ongoing ImmuneRACE study (first 160 participants) plus 1,254 subjects from 6 global collaborators. The repertoires were made available in a free public database intended to serve as a resource for research on the immune response to SARS-CoV-2. Where available, HLA class I and class II types were obtained from metadata supplied by the sample provider rather than from assay-based typing. Broad study findings and their caveats: The quantity of clinical and demographic metadata differed by source and by participant and was supplied without curation.

TCRbeta CDR3 regions were amplified from genomic DNA using the immunoSEQ Assay, a bias-controlled multiplex PCR. On the authors' methods: Nucleated cell counts per sample were estimated from amplification of reference gene primers within the assay. Sequence reads were collapsed and filtered to measure the absolute abundance of every unique TCRbeta CDR3 rearrangement. Productive Simpson clonality was computed per sample as the square root of Simpson's diversity index over productive rearrangements. The table was pulled from immuneACCESS by TCRdb, which kept in-frame rearrangements only. Such tables lose some clones; where checked, under half of the loss comes from unresolved V genes, and the rest has no known cause. V, J and clone size were drawn from that table, and D and trimming were deduced from the DNA. Recorded for this sample are under 100,000 clones; around four fifths of them occurred a single time. About 20% of the sample is held by the ten biggest clonotypes.

A word on this clone: Its antigen specificity is not known. Per-base quality was not reported, and no clone a single base away is much larger than it.

Reading the germline V gene (reference sequence) gives CDR1 LGHDT and CDR2 YNNKEL. The CDR3 measures 15 amino acids from cysteine to phenylalanine. Of the read, only the CDR3 DNA is kept; its 45 bases are in frame from base 1. The junction carries 9 bases between V and J, which are trimmed by 3 bases and 1 base respectively. The collaborating institutions used their own protocols to collect whole blood in K2EDTA tubes. For TCRbeta analysis, collaborator samples were shipped as frozen whole blood, as isolated PBMCs, or as DNA extracted from either sample type. Sequenced sample: peripheral blood. This sequence originates from an elderly man with active or convalescent COVID-19. The rearranged chain carries TRBV3-1 (or the pseudogene TRBV3-2) and TRBJ2-2; the D gene identity is not certain. The bases are TGTGCCAGCAGCCACGCGGCGCTGAACACCGGGGAGCTGTTTTTT. Its protein product is CASSHAALNTGELFF.